Below, 3 T cell receptor beta chains from the same sample are listed, as sequenced in a study of shared clonotypes between healthy human individuals. The repertoire was sequenced with immunoSEQ multiplex PCR; TCRdb's copy has only in-frame clones and lacks some. Among some 470,000 clones, 76% were seen once, and the ten largest hold over 10%. The specimen sequenced was PBMCs. These receptor sequences come from a woman in her forties in good health. Some clones in this sample may be carry-over from other donors' samples.

J is TRBJ2-7 and V is TRBV30; D might be TRBD2 (6 bases). Germline CDR1 is GTSNPN and CDR2 is SVGIG (reference sequence). Trimming removed 5 bases from V and 4 bases from J, with 15 bases in between. There are 13 residues in the CDR3. CDR3: CAWSKSGVYEQYF. The CDR3 coding sequence is TGTGCCTGGTCAAAATCGGGAGTTTACGAGCAGTACTTC.

In this sample, this clone turned up a few times. The chain recombines TRBV15 with TRBJ2-1, with 8 nucleotides matching TRBD1. The CDR3 contains 15 residues. V was pared by 3 bases and J by 4 bases, with 5 bases of the junction left unmatched. Germline V gives CDR1 LNHNV, CDR2 YYDKDF (reference sequence). CDR3 loop: CATSRGGTGYNEQFF. CDR3 DNA: TGTGCCACCAGCAGGGGTGGGACAGGATACAATGAGCAGTTCTTC.

This clone was counted a few times. This chain uses TRBV7-6 with TRBJ2-1; tentative D call: TRBD2 (5 bases). This CDR3 contains 15 residues. Germline-derived CDR1 and CDR2 are SGHVS and FNYEAQ. V was pared by 5 bases and J by 4 bases, with 15 bases between. CDR3 DNA sequence: TGTGCCAGCAGCGGTCTAGGACTCGAGTACAATGAGCAGTTCTTC. Protein product: CASSGLGLEYNEQFF.